These T cell receptor beta chains were read from a single sample in a study of blood T cell repertoires in COVID-19. Here immunoSEQ multiplex PCR was the method, and the copy in TCRdb shows in-frame clones only, minus some. This table holds 150,000 or so clones, approximately 82% found once. The specimen was peripheral blood. Source of these receptors: a human donor with acute or convalescent COVID-19. The donor label of this sample is uncertain. The conserved cysteine and the conserved F or W are not part of the CDR3 here. The D gene is left open where the match is weak. Not all rows give a size; the values are once, few, many and, for expanded clones, a class.

once | TRBD1 | TRBV5-1 | ASSSWTGNEQF
- | - | TRBV6-6 | ASSFPGGRDGYT
- | TRBD2 | TRBV2 | ASSTGLAGGEETQY
- | - | TRBV7-8 | ASSPGWGRGYT
once | TRBD1 | TRBV3-1/TRBV3-2 | ASSREGGYTEAF
- | - | TRBV3-1/TRBV3-2 | ASSQDWKERQAFGLAGNTIY
- | - | TRBV6-6 | ASSYSIQGGNTIY
- | - | TRBV19 | ASIPAGTGELF
- | TRBD1 | TRBV6-5 | ASSPFRDRKLF
- | TRBD2 | TRBV15 | ATSRDLMGGIAGELF
- | TRBD1 | TRBV5-1 | ASSLDLDRGLYEQY
- | - | TRBV6-5 | ATRGVGGAGEKLF
- | - | TRBV6-5 | ASSSNTGRSEAF
- | - | TRBV30 | AWSYKILTSGNTIY
- | TRBD1 | TRBV5-6 | ASSFRRTGMNIQY
- | - | TRBV5-1 | ASSLTGADSYNSPLH
- | TRBD1 | TRBV10-3 | AIYDQGVSNYGYT
- | - | TRBV6-5 | ASSRDGGATEAF
- | - | TRBV7-9 | ASSLFNREGRDGYT
- | TRBD1 | TRBV19 | ASSTTPDRGKDEQY
- | TRBD2 | TRBV6-1 | ASSEPAGGLQETQY
once | - | TRBV5-6 | ASTRLEGGNTIY
- | - | TRBV7-2 | ASSSTGRPASYNSPLH
once | - | TRBV6-5 | ASSRTVSSYEQY
once | - | TRBV19 | ASSRKFGITEAF
- | - | TRBV29-1 | SVESGYDAF
few | - | TRBV30 | AWSEAAGGNSPLH
- | - | TRBV3-1/TRBV3-2 | ASSPGNLGAEFYGYT
- | - | TRBV3-1/TRBV3-2 | ASSQLLSGVGEQY
- | - | TRBV27 | ASSLRVPDAVNYNSPLH
few | - | TRBV6-1 | ASSEARGGRGYT
- | - | TRBV5-1 | ASSSTPGSYEQY
- | - | TRBV9 | ASSRGDSMIQY
- | - | TRBV30 | ALNKLNTEAF
- | - | TRBV7-9 | ASSPIQGRNTEAF
- | TRBD1 | TRBV7-8 | ASSLGTGPRGLIAKNIQY
- | - | TRBV4-2 | ASSQDRGGTGSGYT
- | TRBD1 | TRBV28 | ASSSHRQGGVTEAF
- | TRBD1 | TRBV3-1/TRBV3-2 | ASSPLGTGLSRNEQF
- | - | TRBV3-1/TRBV3-2 | ASSHRGGNEKLF
- | - | TRBV5-1 | ASSLDRRNTEAF
- | - | TRBV9 | ASSRRLGDYEQY
- | TRBD2 | TRBV5-1 | ASSLSGGTTDTQY
- | - | TRBV30 | AWTEKRAGNTIY
few | - | TRBV5-1 | ASSIQLQLNTEAF
- | TRBD2 | TRBV19 | ASSTGLAGVAKNIQY
- | - | TRBV21-1 | ASSPRDREGGYGYT
- | TRBD1 | TRBV5-1 | ASSPGQGNGYT
- | TRBD1 | TRBV7-2 | ASSSDRVPTGELF
- | - | TRBV3-1/TRBV3-2 | ASSQLGRENGYT
- | - | TRBV7-9 | ASRVAQGWTEAF